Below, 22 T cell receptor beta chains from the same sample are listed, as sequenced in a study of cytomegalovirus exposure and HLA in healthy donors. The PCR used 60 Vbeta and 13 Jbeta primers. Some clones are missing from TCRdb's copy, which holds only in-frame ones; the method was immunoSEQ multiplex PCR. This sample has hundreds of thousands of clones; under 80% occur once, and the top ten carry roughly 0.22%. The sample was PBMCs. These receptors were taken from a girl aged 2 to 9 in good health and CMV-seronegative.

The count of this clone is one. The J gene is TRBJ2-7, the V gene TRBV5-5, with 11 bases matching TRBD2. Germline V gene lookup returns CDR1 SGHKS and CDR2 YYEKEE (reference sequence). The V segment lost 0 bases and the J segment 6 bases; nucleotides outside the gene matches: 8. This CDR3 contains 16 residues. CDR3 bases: TGTGCCAGCAGCTTGGGTACCCGGGGACTAGCGGCCGAGCAGTACTTC. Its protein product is CASSLGTRGLAAEQYF.

CDR3 in amino acids: CASTIGQTIEKLFF. CDR3 sequence (DNA): TGTGCCAGCACCATCGGACAGACGATTGAAAAACTGTTTTTT. V is TRBV7-9 and J is TRBJ1-4, with D maybe TRBD1 (6 bases). The CDR3 consists of 14 residues. Germline V gene sequence: CDR1 SEHNR, CDR2 FQNEAQ (reference sequence). V lost 7 bases to trimming and J lost 7 bases, with 16 bases between them.

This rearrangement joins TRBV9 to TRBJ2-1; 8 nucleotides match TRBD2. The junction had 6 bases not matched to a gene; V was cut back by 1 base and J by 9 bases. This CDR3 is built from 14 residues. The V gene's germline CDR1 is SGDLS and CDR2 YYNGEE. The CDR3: CASSVNGGAVEQFF. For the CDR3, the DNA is TGTGCCAGCAGCGTAAACGGGGGGGCCGTTGAGCAGTTCTTC.

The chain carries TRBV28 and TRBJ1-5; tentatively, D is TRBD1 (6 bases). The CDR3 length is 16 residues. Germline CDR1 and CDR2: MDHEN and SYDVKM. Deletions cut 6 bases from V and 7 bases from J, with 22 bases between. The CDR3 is CASRKMETGIGQPQHF. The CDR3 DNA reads TGTGCCAGCAGAAAAATGGAAACAGGGATAGGGCAGCCCCAGCATTTT.

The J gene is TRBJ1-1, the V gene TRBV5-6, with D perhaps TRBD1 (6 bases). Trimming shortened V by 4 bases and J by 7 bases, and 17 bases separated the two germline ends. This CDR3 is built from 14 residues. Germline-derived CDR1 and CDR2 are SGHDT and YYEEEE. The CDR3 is CASSLGQTLGEAFF. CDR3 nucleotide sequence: TGTGCCAGCAGCCTAGGACAGACCTTGGGTGAAGCTTTCTTT.

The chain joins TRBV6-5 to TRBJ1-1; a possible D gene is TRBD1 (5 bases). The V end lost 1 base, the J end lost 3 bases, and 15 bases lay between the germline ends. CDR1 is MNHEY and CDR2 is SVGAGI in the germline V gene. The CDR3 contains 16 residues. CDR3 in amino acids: CASSYWGGSRDTEAFF. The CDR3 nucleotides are TGTGCCAGCAGTTACTGGGGGGGTTCAAGGGACACTGAAGCTTTCTTT.

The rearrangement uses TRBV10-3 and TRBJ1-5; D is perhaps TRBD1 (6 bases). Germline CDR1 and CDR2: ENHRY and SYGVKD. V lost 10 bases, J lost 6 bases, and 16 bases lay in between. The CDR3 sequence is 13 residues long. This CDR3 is CATRGDLLQPQHF. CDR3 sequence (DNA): TGTGCCACCAGGGGAGATTTGCTTCAGCCCCAGCATTTT.

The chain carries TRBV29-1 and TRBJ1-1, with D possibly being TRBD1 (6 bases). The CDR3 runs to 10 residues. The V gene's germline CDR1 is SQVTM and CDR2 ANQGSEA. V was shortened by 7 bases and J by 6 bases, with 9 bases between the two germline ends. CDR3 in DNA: TGCAGCGCCGGGACACCTGAAGCTTTCTTT. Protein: CSAGTPEAFF.

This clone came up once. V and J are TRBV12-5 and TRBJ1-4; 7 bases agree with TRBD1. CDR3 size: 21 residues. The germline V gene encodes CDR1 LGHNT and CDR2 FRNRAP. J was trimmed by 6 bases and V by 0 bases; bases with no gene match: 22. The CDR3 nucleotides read TGTGCTAGTGGTTTGGTACTATTTGAGGGGGCGAAAGTTTCTCTAGATGAAAAACTGTTTTTT. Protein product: CASGLVLFEGAKVSLDEKLFF.

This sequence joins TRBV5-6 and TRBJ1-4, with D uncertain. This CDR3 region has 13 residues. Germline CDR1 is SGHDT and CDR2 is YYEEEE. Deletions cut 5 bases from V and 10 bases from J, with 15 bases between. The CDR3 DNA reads TGTGCCAGCAGGGGGAGGACGACGGGAAAACTGTTTTTT. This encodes CASRGRTTGKLFF.

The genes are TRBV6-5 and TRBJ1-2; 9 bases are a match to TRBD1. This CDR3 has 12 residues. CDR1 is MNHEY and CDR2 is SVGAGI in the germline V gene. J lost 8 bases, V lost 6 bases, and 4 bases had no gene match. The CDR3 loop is CASRLQGAGYTF. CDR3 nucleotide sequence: TGTGCCAGCAGGCTACAGGGGGCGGGCTACACCTTC.

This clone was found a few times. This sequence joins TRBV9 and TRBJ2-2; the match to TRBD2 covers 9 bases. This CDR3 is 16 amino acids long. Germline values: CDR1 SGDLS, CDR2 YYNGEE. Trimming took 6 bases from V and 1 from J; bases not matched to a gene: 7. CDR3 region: CASTPPTSGNTGELFF. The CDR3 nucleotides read TGTGCCAGCACCCCTCCGACTAGCGGGAACACCGGGGAGCTGTTTTTT.

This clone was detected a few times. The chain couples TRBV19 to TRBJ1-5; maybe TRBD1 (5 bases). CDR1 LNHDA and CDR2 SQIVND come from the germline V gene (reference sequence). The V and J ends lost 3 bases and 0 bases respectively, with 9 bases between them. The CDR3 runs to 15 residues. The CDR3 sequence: CASSIRGTSNQPQHF. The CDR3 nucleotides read TGTGCCAGTAGTATTCGGGGGACTAGCAATCAGCCCCAGCATTTT.

CDR3: CASSMKREFQFF. CDR3 DNA sequence: TGTGCCAGTAGTATGAAGCGGGAATTCCAGTTCTTC. The genes are TRBV19 and TRBJ2-1; 7 nucleotides agree with TRBD2. This CDR3 contains 12 residues. Germline assignment: CDR1 LNHDA and CDR2 SQIVND (reference sequence). V shed 3 bases, J shed 13 bases, and the junction held 6 bases outside the gene matches.

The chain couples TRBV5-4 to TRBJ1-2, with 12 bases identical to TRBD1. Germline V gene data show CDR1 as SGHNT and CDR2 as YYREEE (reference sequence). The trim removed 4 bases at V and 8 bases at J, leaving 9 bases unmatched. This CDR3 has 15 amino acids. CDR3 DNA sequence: TGTGCCAGCAGCACAGGGACAGGGGGCGCGGGGGGCTACACCTTC. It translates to CASSTGTGGAGGYTF.

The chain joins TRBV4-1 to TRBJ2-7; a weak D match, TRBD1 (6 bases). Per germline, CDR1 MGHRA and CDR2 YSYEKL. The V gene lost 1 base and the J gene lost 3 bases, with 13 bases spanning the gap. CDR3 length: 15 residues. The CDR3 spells CASSQVPGEYYEQYF. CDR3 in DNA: TGCGCCAGCAGCCAAGTGCCAGGGGAGTACTACGAGCAGTACTTC.

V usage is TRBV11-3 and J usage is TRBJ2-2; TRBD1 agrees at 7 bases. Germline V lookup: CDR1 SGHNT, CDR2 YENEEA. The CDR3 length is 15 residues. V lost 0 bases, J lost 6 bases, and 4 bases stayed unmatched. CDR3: CASSLEGGLAGELFF. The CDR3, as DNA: TGTGCCAGCAGCTTAGAAGGGGGCCTCGCCGGGGAGCTGTTTTTT.

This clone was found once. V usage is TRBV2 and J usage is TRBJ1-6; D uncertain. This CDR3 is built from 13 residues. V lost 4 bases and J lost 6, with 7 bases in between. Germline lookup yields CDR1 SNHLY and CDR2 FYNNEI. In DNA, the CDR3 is TGTGCCAGCAGTGGGGAGAGTAATTCACCCCTCCACTTT. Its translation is CASSGESNSPLHF.

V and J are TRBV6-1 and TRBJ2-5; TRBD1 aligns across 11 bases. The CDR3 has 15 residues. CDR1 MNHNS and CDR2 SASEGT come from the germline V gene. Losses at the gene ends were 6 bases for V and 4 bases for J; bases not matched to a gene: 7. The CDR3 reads CASSGDRGWRETQYF. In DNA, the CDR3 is TGTGCCAGCAGCGGGGACAGGGGGTGGAGAGAGACCCAGTACTTC.

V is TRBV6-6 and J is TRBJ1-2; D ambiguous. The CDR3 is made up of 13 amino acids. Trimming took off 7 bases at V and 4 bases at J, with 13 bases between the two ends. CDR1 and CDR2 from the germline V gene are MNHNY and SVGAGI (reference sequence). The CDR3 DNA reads TGTGCCAGCAAGGAGGGAGCACTCTATGGCTACACCTTC. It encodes CASKEGALYGYTF.

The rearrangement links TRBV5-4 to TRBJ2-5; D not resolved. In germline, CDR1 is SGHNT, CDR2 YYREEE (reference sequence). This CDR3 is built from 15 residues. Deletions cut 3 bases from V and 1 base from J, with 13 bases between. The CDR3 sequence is CASSSGVPSQETQYF. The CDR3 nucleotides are TGTGCCAGCAGCTCGGGTGTACCGAGCCAAGAGACCCAGTACTTC.

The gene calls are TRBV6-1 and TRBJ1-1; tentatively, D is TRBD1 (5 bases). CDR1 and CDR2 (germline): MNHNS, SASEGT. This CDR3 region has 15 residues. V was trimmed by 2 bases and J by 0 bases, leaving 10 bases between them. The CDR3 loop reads CASSELAGLNTEAFF. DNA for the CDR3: TGTGCCAGCAGTGAACTGGCAGGGCTGAACACTGAAGCTTTCTTT.